These T cell receptor beta chains were read from a single sample in a study of blood T cell repertoires in COVID-19. Libraries were prepared by immunoSEQ multiplex PCR; TCRdb keeps only in-frame clonotypes and omits some of them. The sample shows about 200,000 clones, around nine tenths of them seen only once. Source material: PBMCs or T cells enriched from blood (not recorded which). The receptors originated from a young woman with acute COVID-19. Each CDR3 is given with its conserved first and last residue. The D gene is left open where the match is weak.

CDR3,V,D,J
CSVRGSIKSNTEAFF,TRBV29-1,NA,TRBJ1-1
CAISESRFQGGSQGTEAFF,TRBV10-3,NA,TRBJ1-1
CATKLAPGDNEQFF,TRBV2,NA,TRBJ2-1
CSASFSGFHNEQFF,TRBV20-1,TRBD2,TRBJ2-1
CSARAPSSYEQYF,TRBV29-1,NA,TRBJ2-7
CASSFGRGPYEQYF,TRBV27,NA,TRBJ2-7
CASSPETGASNYGYTF,TRBV18,TRBD1,TRBJ1-2
CASSQEIGPRETQYF,TRBV4-1,NA,TRBJ2-5
CASSTDRGGSPLHF,TRBV9,TRBD1,TRBJ1-6
CASSQDLGGTIYF,TRBV3-1/TRBV3-2,NA,TRBJ1-3
CASSQDRNTEAFF,TRBV19,NA,TRBJ1-1